This TCR beta chain was recorded in a study of shared clonotypes between healthy human individuals. About the research overall: For every donor, three CD4 naive, three CD4 memory, two CD8 naive and one CD8 memory plates were used.

All of the donors resided in Nashville, Tennessee, and each was a Caucasian adult. A CD45RA+ naive subset and a CD45RA-negative memory subset were split from CD4+ cells. The V gene end was trimmed by 5 bases and the J gene end by 3 bases; junction bases not matched to a gene: 5. Germline CDR1 is LNHDA and CDR2 is SQIVND (reference sequence). The length of the CDR3 is 15 residues. Using roughly 200 ng DNA, roughly 33,000 T cell genomes, the sorted-subset replicate PCRs were run. Repertoires were generated with immunoSEQ multiplex PCR, while TCRdb's copy carries only in-frame clones and drops some. The sample comprises roughly 700,000 clones, over 65% of which are singletons, and over 1.5% rests with the top ten.

This chain joins TRBV19 and TRBJ2-1, with TRBD2 matching 9 bases. The TCR was taken from a woman in her twenties or thirties in good health. Sequences were obtained from memory CD4+ T cells sorted from blood. Specified subset: CD45RA-negative fraction. CDR3 sequence reads: CASSSGLASYNEQFF. The CDR3 coding sequence is TGTGCCAGTAGTTCTGGACTAGCGAGCTACAATGAGCAGTTCTTC.